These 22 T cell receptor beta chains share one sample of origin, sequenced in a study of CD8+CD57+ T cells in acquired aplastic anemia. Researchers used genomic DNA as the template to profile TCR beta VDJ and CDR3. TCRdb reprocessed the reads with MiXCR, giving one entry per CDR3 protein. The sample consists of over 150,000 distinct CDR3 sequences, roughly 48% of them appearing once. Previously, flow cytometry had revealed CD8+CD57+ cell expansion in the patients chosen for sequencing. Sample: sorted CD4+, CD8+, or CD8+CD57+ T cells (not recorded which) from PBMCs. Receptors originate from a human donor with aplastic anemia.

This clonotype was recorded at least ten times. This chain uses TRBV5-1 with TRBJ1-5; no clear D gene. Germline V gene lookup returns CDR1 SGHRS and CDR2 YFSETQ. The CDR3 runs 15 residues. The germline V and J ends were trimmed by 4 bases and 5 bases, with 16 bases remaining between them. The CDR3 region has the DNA TGCGCCAGCAGCCCATCAGGTGGAGGCTATCAGCCCCAGCATTTT. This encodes CASSPSGGGYQPQHF. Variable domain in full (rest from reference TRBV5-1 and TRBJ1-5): KAGVTQTPRYLIKTRGQQVTLSCSPISGHRSVSWYQQTPGQGLQFLFEYFSETQRNKGNFPGRFSGRQFSNSRSEMNVSTLELGDSALYLCASSPSGGGYQPQHFGDGTRLSIL.

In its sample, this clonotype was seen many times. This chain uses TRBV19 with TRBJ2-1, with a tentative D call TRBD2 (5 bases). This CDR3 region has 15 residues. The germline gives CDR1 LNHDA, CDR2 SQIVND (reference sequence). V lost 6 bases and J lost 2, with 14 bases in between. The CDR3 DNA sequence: TGTGCCAGTAGGGCCCGTGAGGGCGCCTACAATGAGCAGTTCTTC. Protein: CASRAREGAYNEQFF.

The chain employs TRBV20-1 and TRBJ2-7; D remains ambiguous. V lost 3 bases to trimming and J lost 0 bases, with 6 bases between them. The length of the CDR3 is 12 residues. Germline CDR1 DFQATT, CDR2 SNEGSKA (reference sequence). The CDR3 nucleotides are TGCAGTGCTAGGGAAAGCTCCTACGAGCAGTACTTC. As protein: CSARESSYEQYF.

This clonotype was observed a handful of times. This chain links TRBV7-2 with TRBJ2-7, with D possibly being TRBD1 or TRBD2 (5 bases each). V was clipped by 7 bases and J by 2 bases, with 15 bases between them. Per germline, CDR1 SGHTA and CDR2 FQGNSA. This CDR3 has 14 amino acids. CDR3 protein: CASTLDTGPYEQYF. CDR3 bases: TGTGCCAGCACCTTGGACACGGGACCCTACGAGCAGTACTTC.

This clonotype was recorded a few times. DNA for the CDR3: TGTGCCACCAGCAGAGAGCCGGGCTCCTACGAGCAGTACTTC. Translating gives CATSREPGSYEQYF. This sequence joins TRBV15 and TRBJ2-7; no reliable D call. There are 14 residues in the CDR3. Germline assignment: CDR1 LNHNV and CDR2 YYDKDF (reference sequence). The ends were cut back, 0 bases at V and 0 bases at J, with 6 bases in the middle.

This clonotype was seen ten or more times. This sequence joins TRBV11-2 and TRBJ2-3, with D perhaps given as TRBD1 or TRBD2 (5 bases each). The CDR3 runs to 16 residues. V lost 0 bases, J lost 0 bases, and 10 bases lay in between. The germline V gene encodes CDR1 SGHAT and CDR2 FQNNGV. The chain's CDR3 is CASSLEGPPSTDTQYF. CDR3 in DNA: TGTGCCAGCAGCTTAGAGGGACCCCCCAGCACAGATACGCAGTATTTT.

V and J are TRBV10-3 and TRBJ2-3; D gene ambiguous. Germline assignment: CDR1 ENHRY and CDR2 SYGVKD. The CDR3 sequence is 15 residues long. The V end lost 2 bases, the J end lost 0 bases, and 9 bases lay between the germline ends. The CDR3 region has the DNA TGTGCCATCAGTGAGCCAACTCTCAGCACAGATACGCAGTATTTT. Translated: CAISEPTLSTDTQYF.

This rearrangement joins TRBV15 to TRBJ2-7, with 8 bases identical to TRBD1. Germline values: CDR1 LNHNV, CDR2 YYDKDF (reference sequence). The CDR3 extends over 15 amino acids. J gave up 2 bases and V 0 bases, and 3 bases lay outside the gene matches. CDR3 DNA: TGTGCCACCAGCAGAGATTCAGGGGGCCCCTACGAGCAGTACTTC. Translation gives CATSRDSGGPYEQYF. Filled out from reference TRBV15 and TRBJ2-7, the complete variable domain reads DAMVIQNPRYQVTQFGKPVTLSCSQTLNHNVMYWYQQKSSQAPKLLFHYYDKDFNNEADTPDNFQSRRPNTSFCFLDIRSPGLGDTAMYLCATSRDSGGPYEQYFGPGTRLTVT.

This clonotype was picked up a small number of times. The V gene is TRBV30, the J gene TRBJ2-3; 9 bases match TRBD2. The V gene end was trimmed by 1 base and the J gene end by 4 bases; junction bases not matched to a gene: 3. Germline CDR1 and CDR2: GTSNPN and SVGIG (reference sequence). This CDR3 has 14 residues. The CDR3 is CAWSGSGSADTQYF. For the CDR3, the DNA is TGTGCCTGGAGTGGTAGCGGGAGTGCAGATACGCAGTATTTT.

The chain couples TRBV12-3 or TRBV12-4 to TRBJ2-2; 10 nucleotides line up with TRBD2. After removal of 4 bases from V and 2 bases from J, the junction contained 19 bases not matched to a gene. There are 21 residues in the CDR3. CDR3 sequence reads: CASSSRGGRAGGSRNTGELFF. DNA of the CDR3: TGTGCCAGCAGTTCACGCGGTGGGCGAGCGGGAGGGTCACGTAACACCGGGGAGCTGTTTTTT.

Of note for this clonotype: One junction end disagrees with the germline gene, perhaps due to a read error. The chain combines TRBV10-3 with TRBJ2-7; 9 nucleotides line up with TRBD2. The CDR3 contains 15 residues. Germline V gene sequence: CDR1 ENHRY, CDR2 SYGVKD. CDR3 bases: TGTGCCAGCAGGCCGGGCGGGGGGGGAGTTGTCGAGCAGCACTTC. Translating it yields CASRPGGGGVVEQHF.

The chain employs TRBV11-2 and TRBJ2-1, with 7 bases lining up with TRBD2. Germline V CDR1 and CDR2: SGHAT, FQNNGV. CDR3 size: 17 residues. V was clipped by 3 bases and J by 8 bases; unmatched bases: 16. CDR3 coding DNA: TGTGCCAGCAGCTTCCTCCCGCCGGGACTACGTTGGGATGAGCAGTTCTTC. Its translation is CASSFLPPGLRWDEQFF.

The CDR3 nucleotides read TGTGCCAGCAGTGAAGGGTACAGGGTCGATGAGCAGTTCTTC. Its protein product is CASSEGYRVDEQFF. This chain uses TRBV2 with TRBJ2-1, with a possible D match to TRBD1 (6 bases). Trimming left V 1 base short and J 8 bases short, with 12 bases between. This CDR3 spans 14 amino acids. CDR1 SNHLY and CDR2 FYNNEI come from the germline V gene.

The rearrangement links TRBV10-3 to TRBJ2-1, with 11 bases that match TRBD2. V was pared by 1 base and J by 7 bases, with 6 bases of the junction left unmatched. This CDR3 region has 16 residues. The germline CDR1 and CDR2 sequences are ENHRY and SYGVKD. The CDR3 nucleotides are TGTGCCATCAGTGAGTTAGCGGGGGGGGATGGGAATGAGCAGTTCTTC. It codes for CAISELAGGDGNEQFF.

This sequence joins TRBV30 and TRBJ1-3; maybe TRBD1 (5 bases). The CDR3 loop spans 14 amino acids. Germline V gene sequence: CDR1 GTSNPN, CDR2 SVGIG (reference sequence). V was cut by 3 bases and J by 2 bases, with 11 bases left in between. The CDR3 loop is CAWRSQGAGNTIYF. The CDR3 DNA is TGTGCCTGGAGAAGTCAGGGCGCTGGAAACACCATATATTTT.

This CDR3 reads CASSITTSGRRTDTQYF. CDR3 DNA sequence: TGCGCCAGCAGCATTACGACTAGCGGGAGAAGGACAGATACGCAGTATTTT. V usage is TRBV5-1 and J usage is TRBJ2-3; 12 bases are a match to TRBD2. Germline CDR1 is SGHRS and CDR2 is YFSETQ. The CDR3 has 17 residues. With 4 bases clipped from V and 3 bases from J, the junction kept 9 bases outside the gene matches.

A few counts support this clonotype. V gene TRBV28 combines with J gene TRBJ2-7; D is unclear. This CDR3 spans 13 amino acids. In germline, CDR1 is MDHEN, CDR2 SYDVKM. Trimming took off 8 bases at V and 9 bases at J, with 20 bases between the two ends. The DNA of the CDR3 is TGTGCCAGCCTTGGGCCCCCGTCGGTTTTGCAGTACTTC. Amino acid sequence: CASLGPPSVLQYF.

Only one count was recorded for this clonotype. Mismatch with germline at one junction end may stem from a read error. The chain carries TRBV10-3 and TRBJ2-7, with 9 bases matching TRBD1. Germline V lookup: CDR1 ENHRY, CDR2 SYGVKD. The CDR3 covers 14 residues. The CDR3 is CVISEPGQGRGQYF. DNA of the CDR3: TGTGTCATCAGTGAACCGGGACAGGGTCGCGGGCAGTACTTC.

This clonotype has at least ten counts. In nucleotides, the CDR3 is TGTGCTAGTGGTTTGTCCCCAAACACTGAAGCTTTCTTT. Its protein is CASGLSPNTEAFF. This chain links TRBV12-5 with TRBJ1-1; no firm D call. The ends were cut back, 2 bases at V and 2 bases at J, with 6 bases in the middle. Looked up from germline, CDR1 is LGHNT and CDR2 is FRNRAP. This CDR3 is built from 13 residues.

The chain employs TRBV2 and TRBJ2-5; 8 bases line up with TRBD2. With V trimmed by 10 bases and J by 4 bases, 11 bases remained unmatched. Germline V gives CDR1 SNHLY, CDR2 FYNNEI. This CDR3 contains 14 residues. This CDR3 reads CANAPGLVAETQYF. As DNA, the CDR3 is TGTGCCAACGCACCGGGACTAGTAGCAGAGACCCAGTACTTC.

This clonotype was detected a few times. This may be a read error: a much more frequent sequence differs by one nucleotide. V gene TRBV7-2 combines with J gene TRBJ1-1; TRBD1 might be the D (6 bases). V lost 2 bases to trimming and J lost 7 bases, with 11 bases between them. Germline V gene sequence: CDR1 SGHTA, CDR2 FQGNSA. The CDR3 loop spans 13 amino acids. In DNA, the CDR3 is TGTGCCAGCAGCTTATGGACAGCCCTTGAAGCTTTCTTT. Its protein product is CASSLWTALEAFF.

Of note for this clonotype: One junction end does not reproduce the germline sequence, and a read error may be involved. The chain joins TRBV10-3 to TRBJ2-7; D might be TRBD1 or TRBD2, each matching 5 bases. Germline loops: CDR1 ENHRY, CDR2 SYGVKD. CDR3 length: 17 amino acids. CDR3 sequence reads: CAIRDERLGTQDYEQHF. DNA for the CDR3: TGTGCCATCAGGGATGAACGATTAGGGACGCAAGACTACGAGCAGCACTTC.